The clone carrying this TCR beta chain has just a few counts. V gave up 2 bases and J gave up 4 bases, with 3 bases separating them. The CDR3 has 13 residues. Germline V gene lookup returns CDR1 MNHEY and CDR2 SMNVEV (reference sequence). The assay was immunoSEQ multiplex PCR, and TCRdb's table has in-frame clones only and misses some. In the table there are approximately 37,000 clones, around 84% of which are singletons. This entry comes from a study of T cells in localized non-small cell lung cancer. The receptor was derived from a man between 18 and 49 years old with stage I lung adenocarcinoma. The sample was peripheral blood, taken before any cancer treatment. This sequence joins TRBV27 and TRBJ1-6; D is undetermined. The CDR3, as DNA: TGTGCCAGCAGTTTAGGGTATAATTCACCCCTCCACTTT. Amino acid sequence: CASSLGYNSPLHF.